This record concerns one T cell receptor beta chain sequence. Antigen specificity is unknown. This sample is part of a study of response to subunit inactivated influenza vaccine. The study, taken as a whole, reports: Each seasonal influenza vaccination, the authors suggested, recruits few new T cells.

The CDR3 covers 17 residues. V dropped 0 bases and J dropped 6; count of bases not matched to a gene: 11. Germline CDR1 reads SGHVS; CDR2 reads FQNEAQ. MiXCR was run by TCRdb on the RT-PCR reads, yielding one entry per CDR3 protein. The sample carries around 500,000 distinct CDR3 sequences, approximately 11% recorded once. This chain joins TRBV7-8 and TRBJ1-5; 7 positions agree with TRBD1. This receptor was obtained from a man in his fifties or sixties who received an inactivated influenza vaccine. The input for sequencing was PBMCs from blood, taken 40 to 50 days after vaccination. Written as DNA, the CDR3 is TGTGCCAGCAGCTTAGCGCTAAGCCCCAGGGGGGGTCAGCCCCAGCATTTT. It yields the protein CASSLALSPRGGQPQHF.